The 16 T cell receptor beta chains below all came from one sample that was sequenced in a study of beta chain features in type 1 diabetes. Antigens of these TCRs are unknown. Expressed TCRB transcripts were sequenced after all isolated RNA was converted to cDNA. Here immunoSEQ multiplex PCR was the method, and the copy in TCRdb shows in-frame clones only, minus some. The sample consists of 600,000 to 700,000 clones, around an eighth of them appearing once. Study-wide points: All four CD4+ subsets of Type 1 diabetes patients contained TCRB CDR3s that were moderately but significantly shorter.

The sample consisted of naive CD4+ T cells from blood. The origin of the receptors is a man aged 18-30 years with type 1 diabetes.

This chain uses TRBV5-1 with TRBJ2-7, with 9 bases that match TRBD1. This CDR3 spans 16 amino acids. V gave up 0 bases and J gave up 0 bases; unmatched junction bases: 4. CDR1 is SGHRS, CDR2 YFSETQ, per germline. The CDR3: CASSLVGTGSSYEQYF. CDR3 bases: TGCGCCAGCAGCTTGGTCGGGACAGGGTCCTCCTACGAGCAGTACTTC.

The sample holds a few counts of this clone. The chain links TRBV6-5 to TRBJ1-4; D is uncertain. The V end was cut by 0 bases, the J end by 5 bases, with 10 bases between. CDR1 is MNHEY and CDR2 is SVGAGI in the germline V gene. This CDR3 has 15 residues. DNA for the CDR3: TGTGCCAGCAGTTACTCTGGGTTAGAAAATGAAAAACTGTTTTTT. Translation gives CASSYSGLENEKLFF.

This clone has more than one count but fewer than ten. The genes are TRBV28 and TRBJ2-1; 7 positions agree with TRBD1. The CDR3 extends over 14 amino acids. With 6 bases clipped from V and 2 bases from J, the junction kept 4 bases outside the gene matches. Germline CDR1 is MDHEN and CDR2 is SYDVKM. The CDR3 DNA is TGTGCCAGCAGATTGACAGGGACCTACAATGAGCAGTTCTTC. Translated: CASRLTGTYNEQFF.

For the CDR3, the DNA is TGCGCCAGCAGCCAAGGAGACCTAGGAAGGAATCAGCCCCAGCATTTT. Residues: CASSQGDLGRNQPQHF. This chain joins TRBV4-1 and TRBJ1-5; D unclear. V was trimmed by 1 base and J by 4 bases, leaving 14 bases between them. The CDR3 spans 16 residues. Germline CDR1 MGHRA, CDR2 YSYEKL.

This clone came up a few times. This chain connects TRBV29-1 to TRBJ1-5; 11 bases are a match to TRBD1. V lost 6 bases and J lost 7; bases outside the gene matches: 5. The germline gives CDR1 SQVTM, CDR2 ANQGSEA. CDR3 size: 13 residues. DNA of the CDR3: TGCAGCGTAGACGGGACAGGGGGACAGCCCCAGCATTTT. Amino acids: CSVDGTGGQPQHF.

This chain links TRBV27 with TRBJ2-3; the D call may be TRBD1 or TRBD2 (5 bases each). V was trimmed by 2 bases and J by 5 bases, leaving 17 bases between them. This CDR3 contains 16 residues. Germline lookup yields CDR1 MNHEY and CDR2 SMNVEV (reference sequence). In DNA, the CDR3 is TGTGCCAGCAGTTTAGTTGGGACGGGCCTTGGAGATACGCAGTATTTT. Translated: CASSLVGTGLGDTQYF.

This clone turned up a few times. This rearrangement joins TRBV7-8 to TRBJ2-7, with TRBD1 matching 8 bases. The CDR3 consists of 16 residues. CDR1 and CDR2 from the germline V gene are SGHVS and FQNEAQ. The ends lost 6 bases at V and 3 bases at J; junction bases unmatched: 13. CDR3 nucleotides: TGTGCCAGCAGGAGAGCACCGGGACAGGTGATCTACGAGCAGTACTTC. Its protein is CASRRAPGQVIYEQYF.

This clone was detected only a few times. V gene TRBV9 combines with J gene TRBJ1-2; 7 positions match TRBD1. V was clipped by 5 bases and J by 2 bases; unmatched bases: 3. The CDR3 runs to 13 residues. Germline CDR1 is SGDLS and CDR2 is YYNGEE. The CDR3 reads CASREQGNYGYTF. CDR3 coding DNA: TGTGCCAGCAGGGAACAGGGGAACTATGGCTACACCTTC. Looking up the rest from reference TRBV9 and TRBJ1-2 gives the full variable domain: DSGVTQTPKHLITATGQRVTLRCSPRSGDLSVYWYQQSLDQGLQFLIQYYNGEERAKGNILERFSAQQFPDLHSELNLSSLELGDSALYFCASREQGNYGYTFGSGTRLTVV.

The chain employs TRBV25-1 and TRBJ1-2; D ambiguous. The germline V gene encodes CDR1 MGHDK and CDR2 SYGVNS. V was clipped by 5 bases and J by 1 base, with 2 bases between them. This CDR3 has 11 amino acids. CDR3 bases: TGTGCCAGCAGTATTAACTATGGCTACACCTTC. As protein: CASSINYGYTF.

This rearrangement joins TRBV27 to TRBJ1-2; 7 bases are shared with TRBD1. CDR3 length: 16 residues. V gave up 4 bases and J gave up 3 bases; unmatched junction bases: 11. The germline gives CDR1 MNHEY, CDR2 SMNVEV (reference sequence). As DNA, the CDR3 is TGTGCCAGCAGTTCCGCGACAGGGACGGGGGACTATGGCTACACCTTC. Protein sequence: CASSSATGTGDYGYTF.

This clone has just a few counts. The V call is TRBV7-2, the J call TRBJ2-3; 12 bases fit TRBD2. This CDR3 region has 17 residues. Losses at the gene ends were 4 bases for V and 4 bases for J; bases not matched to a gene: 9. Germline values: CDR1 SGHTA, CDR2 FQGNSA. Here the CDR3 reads CASSSHPSGGASDTQYF. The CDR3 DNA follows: TGTGCCAGCAGCTCCCACCCTAGCGGGGGGGCCTCAGATACGCAGTATTTT.

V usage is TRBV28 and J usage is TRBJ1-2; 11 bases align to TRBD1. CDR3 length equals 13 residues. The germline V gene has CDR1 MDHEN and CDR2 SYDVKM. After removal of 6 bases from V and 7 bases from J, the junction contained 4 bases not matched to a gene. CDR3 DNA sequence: TGTGCCAGCAGAGGGACAGGGGGATTTGGCTACACCTTC. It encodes CASRGTGGFGYTF.

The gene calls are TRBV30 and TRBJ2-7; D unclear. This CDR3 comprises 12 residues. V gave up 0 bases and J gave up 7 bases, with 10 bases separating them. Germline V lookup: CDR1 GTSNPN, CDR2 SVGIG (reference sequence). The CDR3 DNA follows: TGTGCCTGGAGTGTAAACTTGGCTGAGCAGTACTTC. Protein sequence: CAWSVNLAEQYF. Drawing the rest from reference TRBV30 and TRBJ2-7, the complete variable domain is SQTIHQWPATLVQPVGSPLSLECTVEGTSNPNLYWYRQAAGRGLQLLFYSVGIGQISSEVPQNLSASRPQDRQFILSSKKLLLSDSGFYLCAWSVNLAEQYFGPGTRLTVT.

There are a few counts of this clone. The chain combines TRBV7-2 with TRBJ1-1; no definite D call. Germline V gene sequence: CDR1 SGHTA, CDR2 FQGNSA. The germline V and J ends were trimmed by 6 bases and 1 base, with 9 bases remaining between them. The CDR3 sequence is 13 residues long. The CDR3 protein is CASSTGSNTEAFF. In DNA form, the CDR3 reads TGTGCCAGCAGTACGGGCTCGAACACTGAAGCTTTCTTT.

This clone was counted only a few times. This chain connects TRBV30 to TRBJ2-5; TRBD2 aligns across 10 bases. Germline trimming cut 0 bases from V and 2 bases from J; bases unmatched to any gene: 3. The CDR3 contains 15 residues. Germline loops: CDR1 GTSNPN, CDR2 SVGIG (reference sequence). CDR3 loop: CAWSVRSGGQETQYF. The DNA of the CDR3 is TGTGCCTGGAGTGTCCGTAGCGGGGGGCAAGAGACCCAGTACTTC.

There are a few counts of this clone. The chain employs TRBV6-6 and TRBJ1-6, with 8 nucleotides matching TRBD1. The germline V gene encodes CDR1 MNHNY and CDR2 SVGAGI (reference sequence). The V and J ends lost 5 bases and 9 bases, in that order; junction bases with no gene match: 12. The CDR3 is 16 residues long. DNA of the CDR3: TGTGCCAGCAGTCACCGCGGACAGGGAGGTAGTTCACCCCTCCACTTT. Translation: CASSHRGQGGSSPLHF.